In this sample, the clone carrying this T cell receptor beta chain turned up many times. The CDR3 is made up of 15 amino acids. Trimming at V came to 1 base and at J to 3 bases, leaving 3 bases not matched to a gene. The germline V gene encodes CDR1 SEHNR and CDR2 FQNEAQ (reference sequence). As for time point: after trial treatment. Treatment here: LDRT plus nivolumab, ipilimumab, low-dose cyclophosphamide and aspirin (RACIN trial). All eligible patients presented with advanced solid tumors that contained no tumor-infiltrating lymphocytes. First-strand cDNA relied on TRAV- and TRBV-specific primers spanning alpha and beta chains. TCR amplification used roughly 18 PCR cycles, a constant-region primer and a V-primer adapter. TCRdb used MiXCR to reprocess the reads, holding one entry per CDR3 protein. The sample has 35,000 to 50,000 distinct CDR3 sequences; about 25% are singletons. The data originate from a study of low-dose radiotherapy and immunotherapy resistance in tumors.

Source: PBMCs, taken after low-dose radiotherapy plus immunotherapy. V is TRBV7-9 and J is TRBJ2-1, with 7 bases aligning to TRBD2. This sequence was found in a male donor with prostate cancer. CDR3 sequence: CASSLVASGYNEQFF. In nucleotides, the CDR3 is TGTGCCAGCAGCTTAGTGGCTAGCGGCTACAATGAGCAGTTCTTC. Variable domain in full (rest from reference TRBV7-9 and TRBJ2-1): DTGVSQNPRHKITKRGQNVTFRCDPISEHNRLYWYRQTLGQGPEFLTYFQNEAQLEKSRLLSDRFSAERPKGSFSTLEIQRTEQGDSAMYLCASSLVASGYNEQFFGPGTRLTVL.